The 11 T cell receptor beta chains below come from one sample, sequenced in a study of T cells after yellow fever vaccination. In TCRdb, the 5' RACE reads were re-called with MiXCR into one record per CDR3 protein. This sample has some 110,000 distinct CDR3 sequences; 7.4% occur once, and the top ten carry 2.5%. Sequencing was performed on CD4+ T cells sorted from PBMCs, taken around 10 days after the first yellow fever vaccination. The receptors were sampled from a man aged 18 to 30 who received the YFV17D yellow fever vaccine.

This clonotype was observed at least ten times. This chain joins TRBV4-1 and TRBJ1-4; a possible D gene is TRBD1 (5 bases). The CDR3 has 16 residues. Germline lookup yields CDR1 MGHRA and CDR2 YSYEKL. Trimming took 0 bases from V and 5 from J, leaving 13 bases between them. The CDR3 here is CASSQDWSGMNEKLFF. CDR3 DNA: TGCGCCAGCAGCCAAGATTGGTCAGGGATGAATGAAAAACTGTTTTTT.

Many counts were recorded for this clonotype. This chain connects TRBV11-1 to TRBJ2-4; D ambiguous. The V gene's germline CDR1 is SGHAT and CDR2 FQDESV (reference sequence). The CDR3 spans 12 residues. V lost 2 bases to trimming and J lost 7 bases, with 6 bases between them. The CDR3 DNA reads as TGTGCCAGCAGCTTAATGGGGAACATTCAGTACTTC. This translates into CASSLMGNIQYF.

This clonotype was recorded many times. The V and J genes are TRBV20-1 and TRBJ1-1; 7 positions match TRBD1. Germline V gene lookup returns CDR1 DFQATT and CDR2 SNEGSKA (reference sequence). This CDR3 contains 13 residues. Trimming took 6 bases from V and 3 from J; bases not matched to a gene: 7. CDR3: CSAGQGVDTEAFF. In nucleotides, the CDR3 is TGCAGTGCGGGTCAGGGGGTGGACACTGAAGCTTTCTTT.

This clonotype appeared many times. V usage is TRBV9 and J usage is TRBJ1-1; D is ambiguous. V lost 2 bases and J 3 bases, leaving 11 bases between the germline ends. Germline V lookup: CDR1 SGDLS, CDR2 YYNGEE. This CDR3 spans 14 amino acids. Here the CDR3 reads CASSVGVRDTEAFF. In DNA, the CDR3 is TGTGCCAGCAGCGTTGGGGTAAGGGACACTGAAGCTTTCTTT.

This clonotype was counted many times. This chain connects TRBV20-1 to TRBJ1-2, with D maybe TRBD1 (6 bases). Trimming took 6 bases from V and 5 from J, leaving 16 bases between them. From germline, CDR1 is DFQATT and CDR2 SNEGSKA (reference sequence). This CDR3 has 13 residues. This CDR3 is CSAQAGQPYGYTF. Here the CDR3 DNA reads TGCAGTGCGCAAGCGGGACAACCTTATGGCTACACCTTC.

This clonotype was recorded at least ten times. The chain uses TRBV5-1 and TRBJ2-3; D unresolved. The CDR3 is made up of 12 amino acids. Trimming cost V 1 base and J 4 bases, with 4 bases left between them. Germline assignment: CDR1 SGHRS and CDR2 YFSETQ. This chain's CDR3 is CASSLHADTQYF. DNA of the CDR3: TGCGCCAGCAGCTTGCACGCAGATACGCAGTATTTT.

Ten or more counts support this clonotype. This sequence joins TRBV19 and TRBJ2-1, with D unresolved. From germline, CDR1 is LNHDA and CDR2 SQIVND (reference sequence). The V and J ends lost 0 bases and 6 bases respectively, with 12 bases between them. This CDR3 has 15 amino acids. CDR3 region: CASSIDQSRLNEQFF. Here the CDR3 DNA reads TGTGCCAGTAGTATAGATCAATCACGGCTCAATGAGCAGTTCTTC.

This clonotype was counted ten times or more. The rearrangement links TRBV3-1 to TRBJ1-3, with D uncertain. In germline, CDR1 is LGHDT, CDR2 YNNKEL (reference sequence). V was shortened by 1 base and J by 1 base, with 8 bases between the two germline ends. The CDR3 is 15 amino acids. CDR3 sequence (DNA): TGTGCCAGCAGCCAAGGGACCCGGTCTGGAAACACCATATATTTT. Residues: CASSQGTRSGNTIYF.

This clonotype was seen repeatedly, ten times or more. The CDR3 bases are TGTGCCAGCAGCTCGACTAGCGGGGCACAGTTCTTC. It codes for CASSSTSGAQFF. The chain combines TRBV7-2 with TRBJ2-1, with TRBD2 matching 11 bases. Trimming removed 4 bases from V and 13 bases from J; junction bases left unmatched: 3. Germline loops: CDR1 SGHTA, CDR2 FQGNSA. This CDR3 spans 12 amino acids.

This clonotype appeared many times. This rearrangement joins TRBV5-4 to TRBJ2-7; weak D call: TRBD1 (5 bases). Germline lookup yields CDR1 SGHNT and CDR2 YYREEE (reference sequence). The CDR3 loop spans 14 amino acids. The ends were cut back, 2 bases at V and 5 bases at J, with 14 bases in the middle. CDR3 coding DNA: TGTGCCAGCAGCTTCCCAGGGAAGACCCACGAGCAGTACGTC. Protein product: CASSFPGKTHEQYV.

Many counts were recorded for this clonotype. The chain links TRBV27 to TRBJ2-5; TRBD1 matches at 7 bases. The CDR3 covers 12 residues. Germline-derived CDR1 and CDR2 are MNHEY and SMNVEV (reference sequence). V was clipped by 5 bases and J by 6 bases; unmatched bases: 3. The CDR3 loop is CASSVTGQTQYF. The CDR3 DNA follows: TGTGCCAGCAGTGTGACAGGGCAGACCCAGTACTTC.